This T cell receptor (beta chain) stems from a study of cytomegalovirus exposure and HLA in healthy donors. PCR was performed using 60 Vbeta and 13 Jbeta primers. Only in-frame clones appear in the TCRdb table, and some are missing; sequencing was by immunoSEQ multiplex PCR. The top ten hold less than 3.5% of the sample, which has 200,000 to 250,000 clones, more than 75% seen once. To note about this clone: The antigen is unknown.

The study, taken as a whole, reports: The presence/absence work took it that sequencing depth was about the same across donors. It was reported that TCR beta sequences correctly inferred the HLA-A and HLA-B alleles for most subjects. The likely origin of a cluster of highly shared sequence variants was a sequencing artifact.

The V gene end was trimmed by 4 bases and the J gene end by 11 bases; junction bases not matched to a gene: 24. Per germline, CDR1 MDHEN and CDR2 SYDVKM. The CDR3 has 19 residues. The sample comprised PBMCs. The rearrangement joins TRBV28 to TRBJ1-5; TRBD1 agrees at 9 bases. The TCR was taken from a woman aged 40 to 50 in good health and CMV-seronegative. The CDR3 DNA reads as TGTGCCAGCAGTTCACAGCGGTTCGGGACAGGGATGATCCGAACGACCCAGCATTTT. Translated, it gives CASSSQRFGTGMIRTTQHF.